In this sample, the clone carrying this T cell receptor (beta chain) turned up a few times. Antigen unknown. From germline, CDR1 is SEHNR and CDR2 FQNEAQ (reference sequence). The CDR3 totals 15 residues. The ends lost 4 bases at V and 2 bases at J; junction bases unmatched: 8. The sample comes from a study of cytomegalovirus exposure and HLA in healthy donors. Study-level findings and limits: As immune exposure information, only CMV serostatus was available. When presence/absence was analysed, sequencing depth was taken to be roughly uniform across donors.

The PCR employed 60 Vbeta primers together with 13 Jbeta primers. Produced via immunoSEQ multiplex PCR; TCRdb's table is partial and in-frame only. The sample shows about 75,000 clones, 84% of them seen only once. Sequencing input: PBMCs. This TCR derives from a man in his 70s in good health and CMV-seropositive. The genes are TRBV7-9 and TRBJ2-7; 7 nucleotides agree with TRBD1. CDR3 sequence reads: CASSSEGADAYEQYF. The CDR3 DNA reads as TGTGCCAGCAGCTCAGAGGGGGCGGACGCCTACGAGCAGTACTTC.